Sequencing of this T cell receptor beta chain was carried out in a study of blood T cells in healthy people across ages. The second PCR ran about 6 to 11 cycles with a sample-barcoded 5' primer and J-beta primers. Each CDR3 protein gets one entry after TCRdb re-called the 5' RACE reads with MiXCR. The top ten hold about a fifth of the sample, which has about a million distinct CDR3 sequences, roughly 47% seen once. Deletions cut 5 bases from V and 2 bases from J, with 10 bases between. This CDR3 spans 15 amino acids. Looked up from germline, CDR1 is SGHAT and CDR2 is FQNNGV. The chain carries TRBV11-2 and TRBJ1-6, with D uncertain. The sample taken for sequencing was blood. The TCR comes from a woman aged 55-69 years in good health. CDR3 sequence reads: CASSTSGTYNSPLHF. CDR3 nucleotides: TGTGCCAGCAGCACGTCCGGGACCTATAATTCACCCCTCCACTTT.